This is a list of T cell receptor beta chains from one sample in a study of shared clonotypes between healthy human individuals. Profiling relied on immunoSEQ multiplex PCR, and the TCRdb table lists in-frame clones only, not all of them. The sample shows about 960,000 clones, 76% of them seen only once. Specimen: memory CD4+ T cells sorted from blood. All receptors come from a man between 18 and 29 years old in good health. Each CDR3 is given with its conserved first and last residue. The order of the fields is CDR3 protein, CDR3 DNA, D gene, V gene, clone size, CDR3 length, J gene. D genes are given only for firm matches. A clone size is listed for some rows: how often the clone was seen (once, few, many), or a class if it is expanded.

CDR3 protein: CAIRGRGENTEAFF; CDR3 DNA: TGTGCCATCAGGGGCAGGGGAGAGAACACTGAAGCTTTCTTT; D gene: -; V gene: TRBV10-3; clone size: few; CDR3 length: 14; J gene: TRBJ1-1
CDR3 protein: CASSQGGSGRQETQYF; CDR3 DNA: TGTGCCAGCAGCCAAGGGGGTAGCGGGAGACAAGAGACCCAGTACTTC; D gene: TRBD2; V gene: TRBV11-2; clone size: -; CDR3 length: 16; J gene: TRBJ2-5
CDR3 protein: CASSLEGSMAHGYTF; CDR3 DNA: TGCGCCAGCAGCTTGGAGGGTTCGATGGCGCATGGCTACACCTTC; D gene: -; V gene: TRBV5-1; clone size: -; CDR3 length: 15; J gene: TRBJ1-2
CDR3 protein: CASSEDGGSYEQYF; CDR3 DNA: TGCGCCAGCAGTGAGGACGGGGGTTCCTACGAGCAGTACTTC; D gene: -; V gene: TRBV10-1; clone size: -; CDR3 length: 14; J gene: TRBJ2-7
CDR3 protein: CASSANSYEQYF; CDR3 DNA: TGTGCCAGCAGTGCGAACAGTTACGAGCAGTACTTC; D gene: -; V gene: TRBV2; clone size: -; CDR3 length: 12; J gene: TRBJ2-7
CDR3 protein: CAWSRTSGNNEQFF; CDR3 DNA: TGTGCCTGGAGTAGGACTAGCGGGAATAATGAGCAGTTCTTC; D gene: TRBD2; V gene: TRBV30; clone size: -; CDR3 length: 14; J gene: TRBJ2-1
CDR3 protein: CASRQTVNTEAFF; CDR3 DNA: TGTGCCAGCAGGCAAACAGTGAACACTGAAGCTTTCTTT; D gene: -; V gene: TRBV25-1; clone size: -; CDR3 length: 13; J gene: TRBJ1-1
CDR3 protein: CASSPVLKHRHTEAFF; CDR3 DNA: TGTGCCAGCTCACCAGTATTAAAGCACCGCCACACTGAAGCTTTCTTT; D gene: -; V gene: TRBV18; clone size: -; CDR3 length: 16; J gene: TRBJ1-1
CDR3 protein: CASRRGTGASYEQYF; CDR3 DNA: TGTGCCAGCAGACGGGGGACAGGGGCCTCCTACGAGCAGTACTTC; D gene: TRBD1; V gene: TRBV11-2; clone size: -; CDR3 length: 15; J gene: TRBJ2-7
CDR3 protein: CASSIHSGGRNEQFF; CDR3 DNA: TGTGCCAGTAGTATCCATAGCGGAGGTCGAAATGAGCAGTTCTTC; D gene: -; V gene: TRBV19; clone size: -; CDR3 length: 15; J gene: TRBJ2-1
CDR3 protein: CATHPGQGKNTEAFF; CDR3 DNA: TGTGCCACACACCCGGGACAGGGGAAGAACACTGAAGCTTTCTTT; D gene: TRBD1; V gene: TRBV2; clone size: -; CDR3 length: 15; J gene: TRBJ1-1
CDR3 protein: CASSLGTSDYEQYF; CDR3 DNA: TGCGCCAGCAGCTTGGGGACTAGCGACTACGAGCAGTACTTC; D gene: TRBD2; V gene: TRBV5-1; clone size: few; CDR3 length: 14; J gene: TRBJ2-7
CDR3 protein: CASRHERGAYEQYF; CDR3 DNA: TGTGCCAGCAGGCACGAGCGGGGGGCCTACGAGCAGTACTTC; D gene: TRBD2; V gene: TRBV6-1; clone size: -; CDR3 length: 14; J gene: TRBJ2-7
CDR3 protein: CAWRQGWDTEAFF; CDR3 DNA: TGTGCCTGGAGACAGGGTTGGGATACTGAAGCTTTCTTT; D gene: -; V gene: TRBV30; clone size: few; CDR3 length: 13; J gene: TRBJ1-1
CDR3 protein: CASRISGAGSPLHF; CDR3 DNA: TGTGCCAGCAGAATTTCGGGGGCAGGTTCACCCCTCCACTTT; D gene: -; V gene: TRBV28; clone size: many; CDR3 length: 14; J gene: TRBJ1-6
CDR3 protein: CASSGGRLAGFTDTQYF; CDR3 DNA: TGTGCCAGCAGCGGAGGACGACTAGCGGGCTTCACAGATACGCAGTATTTT; D gene: TRBD2; V gene: TRBV9; clone size: few; CDR3 length: 17; J gene: TRBJ2-3
CDR3 protein: CASSSRFHEQFF; CDR3 DNA: TGTGCCAGCAGTTCTAGGTTTCATGAGCAGTTCTTC; D gene: -; V gene: TRBV27; clone size: -; CDR3 length: 12; J gene: TRBJ2-1
CDR3 protein: CASSFTGAGNTIYF; CDR3 DNA: TGTGCCAGCAGCTTTACAGGGGCTGGAAACACCATATATTTT; D gene: TRBD1; V gene: TRBV5-6; clone size: -; CDR3 length: 14; J gene: TRBJ1-3
CDR3 protein: CASSLSRGASTGELFF; CDR3 DNA: TGTGCCAGCAGTTTATCCCGGGGGGCGAGCACCGGGGAGCTGTTTTTT; D gene: -; V gene: TRBV28; clone size: -; CDR3 length: 16; J gene: TRBJ2-2
CDR3 protein: CASSLRAGGTSTDTQYF; CDR3 DNA: TGCGCCAGCAGCTTACGAGCGGGGGGTACTAGCACAGATACGCAGTATTTT; D gene: TRBD2; V gene: TRBV5-1; clone size: -; CDR3 length: 17; J gene: TRBJ2-3
CDR3 protein: CASSAKGATNTGELFF; CDR3 DNA: TGTGCCAGCAGTGCGAAGGGGGCAACGAACACCGGGGAGCTGTTTTTT; D gene: TRBD1; V gene: TRBV6-1; clone size: few; CDR3 length: 16; J gene: TRBJ2-2
CDR3 protein: CASSLVRGTAYEQYF; CDR3 DNA: TGCGCCAGCAGTCTAGTTCGCGGGACAGCCTACGAGCAGTACTTC; D gene: -; V gene: TRBV4-3; clone size: many; CDR3 length: 15; J gene: TRBJ2-7
CDR3 protein: CASRGQDNEQFF; CDR3 DNA: TGTGCCAGCAGAGGACAGGACAATGAGCAGTTCTTC; D gene: TRBD1; V gene: TRBV11-3; clone size: -; CDR3 length: 12; J gene: TRBJ2-1
CDR3 protein: CAIRNGGSGTEAFF; CDR3 DNA: TGTGCCATCAGGAACGGGGGCTCAGGGACTGAAGCTTTCTTT; D gene: -; V gene: TRBV10-3; clone size: once; CDR3 length: 14; J gene: TRBJ1-1
CDR3 protein: CASSQDQGETQFF; CDR3 DNA: TGCGCCAGCAGCCAAGATCAGGGGGAGACGCAGTTCTTC; D gene: TRBD1; V gene: TRBV4-3; clone size: -; CDR3 length: 13; J gene: TRBJ2-1
CDR3 protein: CASSYTRAGRREQYF; CDR3 DNA: TGTGCCAGCAGTTACACCCGAGCGGGAAGAAGGGAGCAGTACTTC; D gene: TRBD2; V gene: TRBV6-5; clone size: -; CDR3 length: 15; J gene: TRBJ2-7
CDR3 protein: CASSFAGTSGLNEQFF; CDR3 DNA: TGCGCCAGCAGCTTCGCCGGGACTAGCGGGCTCAATGAGCAGTTCTTC; D gene: TRBD2; V gene: TRBV4-3; clone size: few; CDR3 length: 16; J gene: TRBJ2-1
CDR3 protein: CASTPPPGELFF; CDR3 DNA: TGTGCCAGCACCCCGCCCCCCGGGGAGCTGTTTTTT; D gene: -; V gene: TRBV6-1; clone size: -; CDR3 length: 12; J gene: TRBJ2-2
CDR3 protein: CASSNPGQDNEQFF; CDR3 DNA: TGCGCCAGCAGCAACCCGGGACAGGACAATGAGCAGTTCTTC; D gene: TRBD1; V gene: TRBV5-1; clone size: -; CDR3 length: 14; J gene: TRBJ2-1
CDR3 protein: CASSPTGGIHQPQHF; CDR3 DNA: TGTGCCAGCAGTCCTACAGGGGGCATTCATCAGCCCCAGCATTTT; D gene: TRBD1; V gene: TRBV27; clone size: -; CDR3 length: 15; J gene: TRBJ1-5
CDR3 protein: CAISGLVNEQFF; CDR3 DNA: TGTGCCATCAGTGGACTAGTGAATGAGCAGTTCTTC; D gene: -; V gene: TRBV10-3; clone size: once; CDR3 length: 12; J gene: TRBJ2-1
CDR3 protein: CASSAPGDNTGELFF; CDR3 DNA: TGTGCCAGCAGCGCCCCAGGGGACAACACCGGGGAGCTGTTTTTT; D gene: -; V gene: TRBV9; clone size: -; CDR3 length: 15; J gene: TRBJ2-2
CDR3 protein: CSVVWTGELFF; CDR3 DNA: TGCAGCGTTGTGTGGACCGGGGAGCTGTTTTTT; D gene: -; V gene: TRBV29-1; clone size: -; CDR3 length: 11; J gene: TRBJ2-2
CDR3 protein: CASSPTRDSGQYF; CDR3 DNA: TGTGCCAGCAGCCCCACCCGGGACTCGGGGCAGTACTTC; D gene: -; V gene: TRBV7-6; clone size: -; CDR3 length: 13; J gene: TRBJ2-7
CDR3 protein: CAWSGRLGGGDTQYF; CDR3 DNA: TGTGCCTGGAGTGGACGTTTGGGTGGAGGAGATACGCAGTATTTT; D gene: -; V gene: TRBV30; clone size: few; CDR3 length: 15; J gene: TRBJ2-3
CDR3 protein: CAFPTSGGEETQYF; CDR3 DNA: TGTGCATTTCCGACTAGCGGGGGGGAGGAGACCCAGTACTTC; D gene: -; V gene: TRBV12-2; clone size: -; CDR3 length: 14; J gene: TRBJ2-5
CDR3 protein: CASSLISWERGTDTQYF; CDR3 DNA: TGTGCCAGCAGTTTAATTTCGTGGGAGCGGGGCACAGATACGCAGTATTTT; D gene: -; V gene: TRBV27; clone size: -; CDR3 length: 17; J gene: TRBJ2-3
CDR3 protein: CAWSQGVEQYF; CDR3 DNA: TGTGCCTGGAGCCAGGGTGTCGAGCAGTACTTC; D gene: -; V gene: TRBV30; clone size: once; CDR3 length: 11; J gene: TRBJ2-7
CDR3 protein: CASSSPSRRRALYNEQFF; CDR3 DNA: TGTGCCAGCAGTTCCCCATCCCGACGCAGGGCACTCTACAATGAGCAGTTCTTC; D gene: -; V gene: TRBV27; clone size: few; CDR3 length: 18; J gene: TRBJ2-1
CDR3 protein: CAWLTGQGVGSPLHF; CDR3 DNA: TGTGCCTGGTTAACGGGACAGGGCGTTGGTTCACCCCTCCACTTT; D gene: TRBD1; V gene: TRBV30; clone size: few; CDR3 length: 15; J gene: TRBJ1-6
CDR3 protein: CASSQPTLSSGNTIYF; CDR3 DNA: TGCGCCAGCAGCCAACCAACTCTAAGCTCTGGAAACACCATATATTTT; D gene: -; V gene: TRBV4-1; clone size: -; CDR3 length: 16; J gene: TRBJ1-3
CDR3 protein: CASSPGALMNTEAFF; CDR3 DNA: TGTGCCAGCTCACCAGGGGCACTCATGAACACTGAAGCTTTCTTT; D gene: -; V gene: TRBV18; clone size: -; CDR3 length: 15; J gene: TRBJ1-1
CDR3 protein: CSVEGLRETQYF; CDR3 DNA: TGCAGCGTTGAGGGCCTCCGGGAGACCCAGTACTTC; D gene: -; V gene: TRBV29-1; clone size: -; CDR3 length: 12; J gene: TRBJ2-5
CDR3 protein: CASSYTGQATGELFF; CDR3 DNA: TGTGCCAGCAGTTACACCGGACAGGCCACCGGGGAGCTGTTTTTT; D gene: TRBD1; V gene: TRBV5-8; clone size: -; CDR3 length: 15; J gene: TRBJ2-2
CDR3 protein: CASSRRDTGRNEQFF; CDR3 DNA: TGTGCCAGCAGTCGGAGGGACACAGGGCGCAATGAGCAGTTCTTC; D gene: -; V gene: TRBV5-4; clone size: once; CDR3 length: 15; J gene: TRBJ2-1
CDR3 protein: CASSFSVQVNNSPLHF; CDR3 DNA: TGTGCCAGCAGCTTTTCGGTCCAGGTGAATAATTCACCCCTCCACTTT; D gene: -; V gene: TRBV7-2; clone size: -; CDR3 length: 16; J gene: TRBJ1-6
CDR3 protein: CASSPRQGLGYTF; CDR3 DNA: TGTGCCAGCAGCCCAAGACAGGGCCTTGGCTACACCTTC; D gene: TRBD1; V gene: TRBV7-8; clone size: few; CDR3 length: 13; J gene: TRBJ1-2
CDR3 protein: CASGRYNEQFF; CDR3 DNA: TGTGCCAGCGGTAGGTACAATGAGCAGTTCTTC; D gene: -; V gene: TRBV2; clone size: -; CDR3 length: 11; J gene: TRBJ2-1
CDR3 protein: CAGRQNLGVGGLYEQYF; CDR3 DNA: TGTGCCGGAAGACAGAATCTAGGGGTCGGGGGGCTCTACGAGCAGTACTTC; D gene: -; V gene: TRBV9; clone size: -; CDR3 length: 17; J gene: TRBJ2-7
CDR3 protein: CASSLGAGSYEQYF; CDR3 DNA: TGCGCCAGCAGCTTAGGCGCAGGATCCTACGAGCAGTACTTC; D gene: -; V gene: TRBV5-1; clone size: -; CDR3 length: 14; J gene: TRBJ2-7
CDR3 protein: CASSLNGAGNTIYF; CDR3 DNA: TGTGCCAGCAGTTTAAATGGTGCTGGAAACACCATATATTTT; D gene: -; V gene: TRBV27; clone size: few; CDR3 length: 14; J gene: TRBJ1-3
CDR3 protein: CASSGGQGNSNQPQHF; CDR3 DNA: TGTGCCAGCAGTGGGGGACAGGGGAATAGCAATCAGCCCCAGCATTTT; D gene: TRBD1; V gene: TRBV6-1; clone size: -; CDR3 length: 16; J gene: TRBJ1-5
CDR3 protein: CASSTTTGNYGYTF; CDR3 DNA: TGTGCCAGCAGCACGACGACAGGGAACTATGGCTACACCTTC; D gene: TRBD1; V gene: TRBV5-5; clone size: few; CDR3 length: 14; J gene: TRBJ1-2
CDR3 protein: CASTSGSSYEQYF; CDR3 DNA: TGTGCCAGCACGTCTGGCAGCTCCTACGAGCAGTACTTC; D gene: -; V gene: TRBV6-5; clone size: -; CDR3 length: 13; J gene: TRBJ2-7
CDR3 protein: CASQNRYYEQYF; CDR3 DNA: TGTGCCAGCCAAAACAGGTACTACGAGCAGTACTTC; D gene: -; V gene: TRBV10-3; clone size: -; CDR3 length: 12; J gene: TRBJ2-7
CDR3 protein: CASSFTGHNYEQYF; CDR3 DNA: TGTGCCAGCAGCTTTACAGGGCACAACTACGAGCAGTACTTC; D gene: -; V gene: TRBV5-6; clone size: -; CDR3 length: 14; J gene: TRBJ2-7
CDR3 protein: CASSYSTQNTEAFF; CDR3 DNA: TGTGCCAGCAGTTACTCGACACAGAACACTGAAGCTTTCTTT; D gene: -; V gene: TRBV6-5; clone size: -; CDR3 length: 14; J gene: TRBJ1-1